This T cell receptor (beta chain) emerged from a study of cytomegalovirus exposure and HLA in healthy donors. PCR was performed using 60 Vbeta and 13 Jbeta primers. Generated by immunoSEQ multiplex PCR, the TCRdb table keeps only in-frame clones and is missing some. The table lists about 220,000 clones, just over 75% of them singletons, with 0.63% in the top ten. Source material: PBMCs. This TCR was sampled from a young man in good health and CMV-seronegative.

As DNA, the CDR3 is TGCGCCAGCAGAATAGCGGGAGGGAATGAGCAGTTCTTC. As protein: CASRIAGGNEQFF. V gene TRBV10-2 combines with J gene TRBJ2-1, with 11 bases lining up with TRBD2. This CDR3 spans 13 amino acids. CDR1 and CDR2 from the germline V gene are WSHSY and SAAADI. Trimming cost V 6 bases and J 7 bases; bases outside gene matches: 2.